This T cell receptor (beta chain) is drawn from a study of read filtering for tumor transcriptome and immune sequencing. This library used roughly 400 ng RNA and molecular barcoded adaptors spanning alpha/delta and beta/gamma chains. TCRdb re-analysed the reads in MiXCR, keeping a single row per CDR3 protein. The table lists approximately 20,000 distinct CDR3 sequences, roughly 13% of them singletons. The CDR3 covers 18 residues. With 0 bases clipped from V and 0 bases from J, the junction kept 7 bases outside the gene matches. Germline V gene data show CDR1 as SGHKS and CDR2 as YYEKEE (reference sequence).

The clonotype was recovered from a donor at least 40 years old with multiple myeloma. Sequencing used a population of CD138-negative cells sorted from bone marrow. V usage is TRBV5-5 and J usage is TRBJ2-1; 9 bases fit TRBD2. This CDR3 reads CASSLGLAGIISYNEQFF. As DNA, the CDR3 is TGTGCCAGCAGCTTGGGGCTAGCGGGAATAATCTCCTACAATGAGCAGTTCTTC. Full variable domain (remainder filled in from reference TRBV5-5 and TRBJ2-1): DAGVTQSPTHLIKTRGQQVTLRCSPISGHKSVSWYQQVLGQGPQFIFQYYEKEERGRGNFPDRFSARQFPNYSSELNVNALLLGDSALYLCASSLGLAGIISYNEQFFGPGTRLTVL.